These 31 T cell receptor beta chains originate from one sample sequenced in a study of shared clonotypes between healthy human individuals. Positive CCR7 selection of CD45RO-negative cells yielded the naive CD8 cells, and terminally differentiated effector memory CD45RA+ cells were excluded. Repertoires were generated with immunoSEQ multiplex PCR, while TCRdb's copy carries only in-frame clones and drops some. The sample has about 2.1 million clones, 90% to 95% seen once. The sequencing sample was made of naive CD8+ T cells from PBMCs. The receptors originated from a man between 18 and 35 years old in good health. Some clones in this sample may be carry-over from other donors' samples.

This clone was seen only a few times. J is TRBJ1-1 and V is TRBV18; no reliable D call. Germline V gene sequence: CDR1 KGHSH, CDR2 LQKENI. The CDR3 loop spans 13 amino acids. V was trimmed by 3 bases and J by 8 bases, leaving 13 bases between them. In DNA, the CDR3 is TGTGCCAGCTCACCTAGGGCGCAGTCAGAAGCTTTCTTT. Translating gives CASSPRAQSEAFF.

This chain connects TRBV11-2 to TRBJ2-7; 12 bases line up with TRBD1. Germline values: CDR1 SGHAT, CDR2 FQNNGV. V lost 3 bases to trimming and J lost 3 bases; unmatched junction nucleotides: 3. The CDR3 is made up of 15 amino acids. CDR3 DNA: TGTGCCAGCAGCTTCGGGACAGGGGGCGGCTACGAGCAGTACTTC. As protein: CASSFGTGGGYEQYF. Variable domain in full (rest from reference TRBV11-2 and TRBJ2-7): EAGVAQSPRYKIIEKRQSVAFWCNPISGHATLYWYQQILGQGPKLLIQFQNNGVVDDSQLPKDRFSAERLKGVDSTLKIQPAKLEDSAVYLCASSFGTGGGYEQYFGPGTRLTVT.

The gene calls are TRBV4-3 and TRBJ2-5; possibly TRBD1 for D (6 bases). V was cut by 0 bases and J by 2 bases, with 13 bases left in between. Germline CDR1 reads LGHNA; CDR2 reads YSLEER. The CDR3 spans 16 residues. CDR3 DNA sequence: TGCGCCAGCAGCCAAGATTGGGGACACCGACAAGAGACCCAGTACTTC. It encodes CASSQDWGHRQETQYF.

The chain joins TRBV27 to TRBJ2-3; 8 bases map to TRBD2. The V gene end was trimmed by 5 bases and the J gene end by 2 bases; junction bases not matched to a gene: 6. The germline CDR1 and CDR2 sequences are MNHEY and SMNVEV (reference sequence). The CDR3 covers 15 residues. CDR3 protein: CASSPELAVTDTQYF. CDR3 DNA: TGTGCCAGCAGTCCGGAACTAGCGGTCACAGATACGCAGTATTTT.

V gene TRBV18 combines with J gene TRBJ2-7; tentative D call: TRBD2 (6 bases). Germline CDR1 reads KGHSH; CDR2 reads LQKENI. V was shortened by 0 bases and J by 1 base, with 13 bases between the two germline ends. The CDR3 consists of 16 residues. CDR3 sequence reads: CASSPPIREYSYEQYF. CDR3 coding DNA: TGTGCCAGCTCACCACCGATTCGGGAGTATTCCTACGAGCAGTACTTC.

This sequence joins TRBV7-9 and TRBJ2-2; no reliable D call. The CDR3 sequence is 13 residues long. CDR1 is SEHNR and CDR2 is FQNEAQ in the germline V gene (reference sequence). CDR3 coding DNA: TGTGGGTCTGAGGCGGCGAACACCGGGGAGCTGTTTTTT. Translated, it gives CGSEAANTGELFF.

The chain combines TRBV5-5 with TRBJ2-1; D gene unclear. Trimming removed 0 bases from V and 0 bases from J, with 13 bases in between. The CDR3 totals 17 residues. Germline V gene data show CDR1 as SGHKS and CDR2 as YYEKEE (reference sequence). This CDR3 is CASSLAPPSSSYNEQFF. For the CDR3, the DNA is TGTGCCAGCAGCTTGGCCCCTCCGAGCAGCTCCTACAATGAGCAGTTCTTC.

This clone has just a few counts. The V gene is TRBV28, the J gene TRBJ1-1, with TRBD1 as a possible D gene (5 bases). The CDR3 totals 11 residues. The V end was cut by 4 bases, the J end by 10 bases, with 10 bases between. The germline V gene has CDR1 MDHEN and CDR2 SYDVKM. CDR3 residues: CASSSLRGAFF. In DNA, the CDR3 is TGTGCCAGCAGTTCACTAAGGGGAGCTTTCTTT.

The rearrangement links TRBV14 to TRBJ2-7; perhaps TRBD2 as D (5 bases). CDR1 and CDR2 from the germline V gene are SGHDN and FVKESK. V dropped 1 base and J dropped 6 bases, with 16 bases sitting between them. The CDR3 spans 15 residues. This CDR3 reads CASSQVHPRRGEQYF. CDR3 nucleotides: TGTGCCAGCAGCCAAGTACATCCCCGACGGGGCGAGCAGTACTTC.

V usage is TRBV7-9 and J usage is TRBJ2-5; no clear D. The germline V and J ends were trimmed by 5 bases and 7 bases, with 11 bases remaining between them. Germline-derived CDR1 and CDR2 are SEHNR and FQNEAQ (reference sequence). The CDR3 covers 12 residues. The CDR3 protein is CASSDPESTQYF. The CDR3 DNA reads TGTGCCAGCAGCGACCCGGAGTCGACCCAGTACTTC.

V gene TRBV27 combines with J gene TRBJ1-2, with D possibly matching TRBD1 (5 bases). Per germline, CDR1 MNHEY and CDR2 SMNVEV (reference sequence). With 2 bases removed from V and 7 bases from J, the gap between germline ends came to 14 bases. This CDR3 region has 14 residues. The CDR3 DNA sequence: TGTGCCAGCAGTTTAAGGGGAGCGGGTAGTGGCTACACCTTC. Amino acids: CASSLRGAGSGYTF.

V is TRBV28 and J is TRBJ2-5; D may be TRBD1 or TRBD2 (5 bases each). Trimming took 5 bases from V and 1 from J, leaving 20 bases between them. Germline loops: CDR1 MDHEN, CDR2 SYDVKM. CDR3 size: 17 residues. CDR3 amino acids: CASSPSSRESSQETQYF. CDR3 nucleotides: TGTGCCAGCAGTCCTTCCTCCAGGGAGAGTAGCCAAGAGACCCAGTACTTC.

The chain is built from TRBV5-5 and TRBJ2-7; 7 nucleotides match TRBD1. The CDR3 runs to 16 residues. In germline, CDR1 is SGHKS, CDR2 YYEKEE (reference sequence). V shed 4 bases and J 2 bases; nucleotides not matched to a gene: 12. This CDR3 reads CASSPVRRDSAYEQYF. The CDR3 nucleotides are TGTGCCAGCAGCCCAGTTCGTAGGGACAGCGCCTACGAGCAGTACTTC.

Details on this clone: The sample carries other DNA sequences with the same CDR3. J is TRBJ1-2 and V is TRBV28; 8 bases align to TRBD1. Germline trimming cut 1 base from V and 5 bases from J; bases unmatched to any gene: 3. The CDR3 is 14 amino acids. The germline gives CDR1 MDHEN, CDR2 SYDVKM. The CDR3 sequence: CASSLLQGAYGYTF. The DNA of the CDR3 is TGTGCCAGCAGTTTATTGCAGGGGGCGTATGGCTACACCTTC.

This rearrangement joins TRBV5-5 to TRBJ2-7; TRBD1 aligns across 7 bases. The CDR3 loop spans 14 amino acids. CDR1 is SGHKS and CDR2 is YYEKEE in the germline V gene (reference sequence). V lost 4 bases to trimming and J lost 2 bases; unmatched junction nucleotides: 6. CDR3 DNA sequence: TGTGCCAGCAGCCCAAAGGGGGCCCCCTACGAGCAGTACTTC. Translated: CASSPKGAPYEQYF. The complete variable domain, with remaining parts taken from reference TRBV5-5 and TRBJ2-7, reads DAGVTQSPTHLIKTRGQQVTLRCSPISGHKSVSWYQQVLGQGPQFIFQYYEKEERGRGNFPDRFSARQFPNYSSELNVNALLLGDSALYLCASSPKGAPYEQYFGPGTRLTVT.

As DNA, the CDR3 is TGTGCCAGCAGTCCGAGCGAACTCGCTGACTATGGCTACACCTTC. It specifies CASSPSELADYGYTF. The chain couples TRBV6-5 to TRBJ1-2; D gene unclear. This CDR3 is 15 amino acids long. Trimming took 5 bases from V and 3 from J, leaving 16 bases between them. From germline, CDR1 is MNHEY and CDR2 SVGAGI.

V gene TRBV5-6 combines with J gene TRBJ2-3; 7 nucleotides match TRBD2. The CDR3 has 16 amino acids. With V trimmed by 0 bases and J by 0 bases, 4 bases remained unmatched. The germline gives CDR1 SGHDT, CDR2 YYEEEE. Here the CDR3 DNA reads TGTGCCAGCAGCTTGGGGGACTACACTAGCACAGATACGCAGTATTTT. Translation gives CASSLGDYTSTDTQYF.

The chain uses TRBV10-1 and TRBJ1-2; D gene unclear. The CDR3 totals 12 residues. Germline V gene sequence: CDR1 WNHNN, CDR2 SYGVQD (reference sequence). V lost 2 bases, J lost 8 bases, and 9 bases lay in between. CDR3 sequence (DNA): TGCGCCAGCAGTGAGCTGCGCATGGGCTACACCTTC. Translating it yields CASSELRMGYTF.

The V gene is TRBV27, the J gene TRBJ2-1; D perhaps matches TRBD1 (8 bases). The CDR3 is 15 residues long. The germline CDR1 and CDR2 sequences are MNHEY and SMNVEV (reference sequence). V gave up 7 bases and J gave up 3 bases, with 16 bases separating them. CDR3 nucleotide sequence: TGTGCCAGCAAAGAGGACAGGGACTACTACAATGAGCAGTTCTTC. It is translated as CASKEDRDYYNEQFF.

This clone has only one observation. The rearrangement links TRBV27 to TRBJ2-3; 11 bases fit TRBD2. The CDR3 loop spans 17 amino acids. J lost 4 bases, V lost 4 bases, and 10 bases had no gene match. CDR1 is MNHEY, CDR2 SMNVEV, per germline (reference sequence). The CDR3 loop is CASSSPRLAGGADTQYF. The CDR3 region has the DNA TGTGCCAGCAGTTCCCCCCGGCTAGCGGGAGGTGCAGATACGCAGTATTTT.

The CDR3 nucleotides are TGTGCCAGCAGTCCACCGGGCAGGGGGTGGTACGAGCAGTACTTC. It encodes CASSPPGRGWYEQYF. This chain joins TRBV27 and TRBJ2-7; 7 bases are shared with TRBD1. Germline V CDR1 and CDR2: MNHEY, SMNVEV (reference sequence). V was pared by 5 bases and J by 4 bases, with 11 bases of the junction left unmatched. The CDR3 contains 15 residues.

The V and J genes are TRBV29-1 and TRBJ2-5; 8 nucleotides align to TRBD1. Trimming cost V 5 bases and J 2 bases; bases outside gene matches: 10. The CDR3 is 15 residues long. The germline gives CDR1 SQVTM, CDR2 ANQGSEA. The DNA for the CDR3 is TGCAGCGTTTCGGGGGACAGGTTACGACAAGAGACCCAGTACTTC. Translating gives CSVSGDRLRQETQYF.

This chain uses TRBV9 with TRBJ1-2; D is possibly TRBD1 (5 bases). The CDR3 has 14 amino acids. CDR1 and CDR2 from the germline V gene are SGDLS and YYNGEE. Between the trimmed V and J ends, which lost 3 bases and 7 bases, there was a span of 16 bases. The CDR3 coding sequence is TGTGCCAGCAGCGGTGGCCCCGGAGGGGTTGGCTACACCTTC. Encoded protein: CASSGGPGGVGYTF.

As concerns this clone: The sample holds other DNA sequences that translate to the same CDR3. This chain joins TRBV13 and TRBJ1-4; tentative D call: TRBD1 (5 bases). Deletions cut 0 bases from V and 6 bases from J, with 5 bases between. Germline CDR1 PRHDT, CDR2 FYEKMQ (reference sequence). This CDR3 spans 13 amino acids. The CDR3 spells CASSLGRDEKLFF. For the CDR3, the DNA is TGTGCCAGCAGCTTAGGCAGGGATGAAAAACTGTTTTTT.

The V gene is TRBV27, the J gene TRBJ2-1, with 8 bases that match TRBD2. Germline V gene sequence: CDR1 MNHEY, CDR2 SMNVEV (reference sequence). This CDR3 has 17 amino acids. The V gene end was trimmed by 6 bases and the J gene end by 4 bases; junction bases not matched to a gene: 14. The CDR3 loop reads CASSRTLIAGTYNEQFF. The CDR3 bases are TGTGCCAGCAGCCGGACCCTAATAGCGGGAACATACAATGAGCAGTTCTTC.

V gene TRBV28 combines with J gene TRBJ2-4, with 7 positions matching TRBD2. The CDR3 is made up of 15 amino acids. The V segment lost 5 bases and the J segment 1 base; nucleotides outside the gene matches: 5. The V gene's germline CDR1 is MDHEN and CDR2 SYDVKM. Here the CDR3 reads CASSPFGGAKNIQYF. CDR3 DNA sequence: TGTGCCAGCAGTCCCTTCGGGGGGGCCAAAAACATTCAGTACTTC.

The V gene is TRBV27, the J gene TRBJ2-3, with 14 bases identical to TRBD2. The J segment lost 5 bases and the V segment lost 6 bases, leaving 10 bases of the junction unmatched. Germline lookup yields CDR1 MNHEY and CDR2 SMNVEV (reference sequence). The length of the CDR3 is 17 residues. CDR3 nucleotide sequence: TGTGCCAGCAGGACCGGGACTAGCGGGAGAGAAGGAGATACGCAGTATTTT. The encoded protein is CASRTGTSGREGDTQYF.

The CDR3 region is CASTLLGGTTDTQYF. Written as DNA, the CDR3 is TGTGCCAGCACCCTCTTGGGCGGAACGACAGATACGCAGTATTTT. The chain recombines TRBV6-1 with TRBJ2-3; unclear D gene. This CDR3 has 15 residues. CDR1 and CDR2 from the germline V gene are MNHNS and SASEGT. V lost 7 bases and J lost 3, with 17 bases in between.

The chain employs TRBV7-9 and TRBJ1-2; 8 bases are shared with TRBD1. Trimming removed 5 bases from V and 1 base from J; junction bases left unmatched: 12. CDR3 length: 17 residues. Germline CDR1 reads SEHNR; CDR2 reads FQNEAQ (reference sequence). The CDR3 DNA sequence: TGTGCCAGCAGCCACCAGGACAGGGATTTTTTTAACTATGGCTACACCTTC. It encodes CASSHQDRDFFNYGYTF.

The chain uses TRBV27 and TRBJ1-4; TRBD1 is a possible D gene (6 bases). This CDR3 has 15 residues. Germline CDR1 reads MNHEY; CDR2 reads SMNVEV (reference sequence). Trimming stripped 4 bases from V and 4 bases from J, with 13 bases between. CDR3 coding DNA: TGTGCCAGCAGTTGGACAGCACAAGATAATGAAAAACTGTTTTTT. As protein: CASSWTAQDNEKLFF.

The count of this clone is one. Other DNA sequences in the same sample also yield this CDR3. V and J are TRBV5-1 and TRBJ2-7; no clear D. This CDR3 comprises 11 residues. CDR1 SGHRS and CDR2 YFSETQ come from the germline V gene. With 4 bases removed from V and 4 bases from J, the gap between germline ends came to 6 bases. The CDR3 sequence is CASSGDYEQYF. CDR3 sequence (DNA): TGCGCCAGCAGCGGGGATTACGAGCAGTACTTC.